A selection of T cell receptor beta chains follows, all from one sample in a study of early T cells in non-severe SARS-CoV-2 infection. Each CDR3 protein gets one entry after TCRdb re-called the 5' RACE reads with MiXCR. The data show about 110,000 distinct CDR3 sequences, 8.5% to 14% seen once. The sequenced sample was whole blood. The receptor source for this set is an adult who was a healthcare worker with PCR-confirmed SARS-CoV-2 infection or an uninfected control (not recorded which). The CDR3 runs from the conserved cysteine through the conserved F or W. A D gene is named only where the DNA matches it firmly. Only part of the rows carry a size: once, few, many, or a class if the clone is expanded.

abundance: few; len: 16; v_gene: TRBV5-4; j_gene: TRBJ2-5; d_gene: TRBD2; CDR3aa: CASSLGGGRFQETQYF; CDR3nt: TGTGCCAGCAGCTTGGGAGGCGGGAGGTTCCAAGAGACCCAGTACTTC
abundance: few; len: 16; v_gene: TRBV4-1; j_gene: TRBJ2-1; d_gene: .; CDR3aa: CASSQDGLGLNNEQFF; CDR3nt: TGCGCCAGCAGCCAAGACGGGCTCGGGTTAAACAATGAGCAGTTCTTC
abundance: many; len: 15; v_gene: TRBV4-1; j_gene: TRBJ2-5; d_gene: .; CDR3aa: CASSLRAGTGETQYF; CDR3nt: TGCGCCAGCAGCTTGCGTGCGGGGACGGGGGAGACCCAGTACTTC
abundance: .; len: 11; v_gene: TRBV5-6; j_gene: TRBJ2-2; d_gene: .; CDR3aa: CASSLGSELFF; CDR3nt: TGTGCCAGCAGCTTGGGGTCGGAGCTGTTTTTT
abundance: few; len: 15; v_gene: TRBV23-1; j_gene: TRBJ1-3; d_gene: .; CDR3aa: CASSRGRSSGNTIYF; CDR3nt: TGCGCCAGCAGTCGGGGCAGGAGCTCTGGAAACACCATATATTTT
abundance: many; len: 13; v_gene: TRBV9; j_gene: TRBJ1-4; d_gene: .; CDR3aa: CASRADGNEKLFF; CDR3nt: TGTGCCAGCAGGGCGGACGGTAATGAAAAACTGTTTTTT
abundance: .; len: 13; v_gene: TRBV5-1; j_gene: TRBJ1-2; d_gene: .; CDR3aa: CASSATDGYGYTF; CDR3nt: TGCGCCAGCAGCGCGACAGACGGCTATGGCTACACCTTC
abundance: .; len: 14; v_gene: TRBV6-6; j_gene: TRBJ1-2; d_gene: .; CDR3aa: CASTYGEEFYGYTF; CDR3nt: TGTGCCAGCACCTACGGAGAGGAGTTCTATGGCTACACCTTC
abundance: few; len: 16; v_gene: TRBV5-1; j_gene: TRBJ2-3; d_gene: TRBD2; CDR3aa: CASSLGPAGGMDTQYF; CDR3nt: TGCGCCAGCAGCTTGGGTCCAGCGGGGGGAATGGATACGCAGTATTTT
abundance: many; len: 13; v_gene: TRBV29-1; j_gene: TRBJ2-5; d_gene: TRBD2; CDR3aa: CSVAASGMETQYF; CDR3nt: TGCAGCGTTGCCGCTAGCGGGATGGAGACCCAGTACTTC
abundance: .; len: 14; v_gene: TRBV20-1; j_gene: TRBJ2-1; d_gene: .; CDR3aa: CSASSTRMFNEQFF; CDR3nt: TGCAGTGCTAGCAGTACTAGGATGTTCAATGAGCAGTTCTTC
abundance: many; len: 14; v_gene: TRBV15; j_gene: TRBJ2-1; d_gene: .; CDR3aa: CATSRALDYNEQFF; CDR3nt: TGTGCCACCAGCAGAGCCCTCGACTACAATGAGCAGTTCTTC
abundance: many; len: 10; v_gene: TRBV7-6; j_gene: TRBJ2-5; d_gene: TRBD1; CDR3aa: CASGQATQYF; CDR3nt: TGTGCCAGCGGACAGGCAACCCAGTACTTC
abundance: .; len: 17; v_gene: TRBV27; j_gene: TRBJ2-7; d_gene: TRBD2; CDR3aa: CASSLMADPGLANEQYF; CDR3nt: TGTGCCAGCAGTTTAATGGCAGATCCGGGACTAGCTAACGAGCAGTACTTC
abundance: many; len: 13; v_gene: TRBV28; j_gene: TRBJ1-1; d_gene: .; CDR3aa: CASSLTDNTEAFF; CDR3nt: TGTGCCAGCAGTTTAACAGATAACACTGAAGCTTTCTTT
abundance: many; len: 13; v_gene: TRBV5-5; j_gene: TRBJ1-1; d_gene: .; CDR3aa: CASSHQTYTEAFF; CDR3nt: TGTGCCAGCAGCCATCAGACTTACACTGAAGCTTTCTTT
abundance: few; len: 15; v_gene: TRBV11-3; j_gene: TRBJ2-5; d_gene: TRBD2; CDR3aa: CASSAGLAEKETQYF; CDR3nt: TGTGCCAGCAGCGCTGGACTAGCGGAAAAAGAGACCCAGTACTTC
abundance: many; len: 13; v_gene: TRBV29-1; j_gene: TRBJ2-4; d_gene: TRBD1; CDR3aa: CSAGGQGGNIQYF; CDR3nt: TGCAGCGCCGGAGGACAGGGGGGTAACATTCAGTACTTC
abundance: many; len: 16; v_gene: TRBV7-2; j_gene: TRBJ2-7; d_gene: TRBD2; CDR3aa: CASSSSSAGAVYEQYF; CDR3nt: TGTGCCAGCAGCTCTAGTTCGGCGGGAGCAGTTTATGAGCAGTACTTC
abundance: many; len: 13; v_gene: TRBV20-1; j_gene: TRBJ2-7; d_gene: TRBD2; CDR3aa: CSARTSGSYEQYF; CDR3nt: TGCAGTGCACGTACTAGCGGCTCCTACGAGCAGTACTTC
abundance: many; len: 16; v_gene: TRBV7-9; j_gene: TRBJ1-2; d_gene: .; CDR3aa: CASSLDLQAPNYGYTF; CDR3nt: TGTGCCAGCAGCTTAGATCTACAGGCACCCAACTATGGCTACACCTTC
abundance: .; len: 15; v_gene: TRBV5-5; j_gene: TRBJ2-7; d_gene: TRBD1; CDR3aa: CASSFPGQRSYEQYF; CDR3nt: TGTGCCAGCAGCTTTCCGGGACAGCGCTCCTACGAGCAGTACTTC